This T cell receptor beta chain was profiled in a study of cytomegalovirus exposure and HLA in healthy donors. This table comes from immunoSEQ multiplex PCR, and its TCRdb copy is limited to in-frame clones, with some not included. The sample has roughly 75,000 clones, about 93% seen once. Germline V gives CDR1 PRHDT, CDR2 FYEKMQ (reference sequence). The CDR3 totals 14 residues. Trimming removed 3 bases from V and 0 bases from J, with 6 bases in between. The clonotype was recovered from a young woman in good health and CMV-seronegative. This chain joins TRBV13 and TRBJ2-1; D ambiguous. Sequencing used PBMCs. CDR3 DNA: TGTGCCAGCAGCTTCCTACTCTCCTACAATGAGCAGTTCTTC. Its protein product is CASSFLLSYNEQFF.